This T cell receptor (beta chain) was profiled in a study of blood T cell repertoires in COVID-19. Here immunoSEQ multiplex PCR was the method, and the copy in TCRdb shows in-frame clones only, minus some. Of about 120,000 clones in the sample, over 75% were seen once. The CDR3 loop spans 16 amino acids. Germline assignment: CDR1 ENHRY and CDR2 SYGVKD. Germline trimming cut 0 bases from V and 4 bases from J; bases unmatched to any gene: 2. The receptor's source is a man in his 70s with active or convalescent COVID-19. The rearrangement joins TRBV10-3 to TRBJ2-1, with 11 bases identical to TRBD2. Sequenced input: peripheral blood. The CDR3 DNA sequence: TGTGCCATCAGTGAGTCGAGGACTAGCGGGTACAATGAGCAGTTCTTC. This codes for CAISESRTSGYNEQFF.